This entry lists 26 T cell receptor beta chains sequenced from one sample in a study of shared clonotypes between healthy human individuals. Libraries were prepared by immunoSEQ multiplex PCR; TCRdb keeps only in-frame clonotypes and omits some of them. The sample contains about 2.4 million clones, 93% of which appear only once. Input material: naive CD4+ T cells from PBMCs. This sample's subset: CD45RA+ positively selected. The receptors stem from a man aged 18 to 30 in good health. Some clones in this sample may be carry-over from other donors' samples.

In its sample, this clone was seen once. V gene TRBV15 combines with J gene TRBJ2-2; 7 bases match TRBD1. Per the germline V gene, CDR1 is LNHNV and CDR2 is YYDKDF (reference sequence). Trimming at V came to 3 bases and at J to 6 bases, leaving 10 bases not matched to a gene. The CDR3 sequence is 16 residues long. The CDR3 region is CATSSGQESIPGELFF. CDR3 DNA: TGTGCCACCAGCAGTGGACAGGAATCTATCCCCGGGGAGCTGTTTTTT.

The V gene is TRBV30, the J gene TRBJ2-5, with D perhaps being TRBD1 or TRBD2 (5 bases each). V lost 0 bases, J lost 5 bases, and 13 bases lay in between. This CDR3 is built from 14 residues. Per germline, CDR1 GTSNPN and CDR2 SVGIG (reference sequence). The CDR3 is CAWSVSLRGETQYF. The CDR3 DNA reads as TGTGCCTGGAGTGTAAGTTTACGGGGCGAGACCCAGTACTTC.

This rearrangement joins TRBV6-5 to TRBJ2-7, with a tentative D call TRBD1 (5 bases). CDR1 is MNHEY, CDR2 SVGAGI, per germline. Trimming left V 7 bases short and J 0 bases short, with 13 bases between. CDR3 length: 14 residues. This CDR3 is CASTERQNSYEQYF. The CDR3 DNA sequence: TGTGCCAGCACTGAACGACAGAACTCCTACGAGCAGTACTTC.

V is TRBV7-9 and J is TRBJ1-2; no clear D gene. CDR1 is SEHNR, CDR2 FQNEAQ, per germline (reference sequence). Trimming removed 5 bases from V and 6 bases from J, with 13 bases in between. The CDR3 has 13 residues. The CDR3 region is CASSVRGEDGYTF. The CDR3 coding sequence is TGTGCCAGCAGCGTCCGTGGGGAGGATGGCTACACCTTC.

The chain joins TRBV28 to TRBJ2-7, with D possibly being TRBD2 (5 bases). V was trimmed by 7 bases and J by 2 bases, leaving 15 bases between them. The CDR3 has 14 amino acids. CDR1 and CDR2 (germline): MDHEN, SYDVKM. CDR3 residues: CASMASHLTYEQYF. Written as DNA, the CDR3 is TGTGCCAGCATGGCTAGCCACCTAACCTACGAGCAGTACTTC.

This chain links TRBV28 with TRBJ2-2; 9 bases are a match to TRBD2. The junction had 7 bases not matched to a gene; V was cut back by 8 bases and J by 0 bases. In germline, CDR1 is MDHEN, CDR2 SYDVKM. The CDR3 runs 16 residues. The CDR3 nucleotides read TGTGCCAGCCAGGCTAGCGGGGATACGAACACCGGGGAGCTGTTTTTT. Its translation is CASQASGDTNTGELFF.

The J gene is TRBJ1-5, the V gene TRBV10-3; unclear D gene. The CDR3 consists of 15 residues. Germline lookup yields CDR1 ENHRY and CDR2 SYGVKD. Trimming cost V 0 bases and J 2 bases, with 8 bases left between them. CDR3 region: CAISESTAGNQPQHF. DNA of the CDR3: TGTGCCATCAGTGAGTCGACGGCGGGCAATCAGCCCCAGCATTTT.

V and J are TRBV10-3 and TRBJ2-1, with a weak D call TRBD2 (5 bases). The CDR3 spans 11 residues. V was shortened by 11 bases and J by 6 bases, with 11 bases between the two germline ends. In germline, CDR1 is ENHRY, CDR2 SYGVKD. The CDR3 DNA reads TGTGCCGTAGGGAGAAGCAATGAGCAGTTCTTC. Amino acids: CAVGRSNEQFF.

In its sample, this clone was seen once. J is TRBJ2-3 and V is TRBV14; D unclear. Germline lookup yields CDR1 SGHDN and CDR2 FVKESK. The V and J ends lost 1 base and 2 bases respectively, with 7 bases between them. The CDR3 has 14 amino acids. This chain's CDR3 is CASSQGGTTDTQYF. CDR3 DNA: TGTGCCAGCAGCCAAGGGGGAACCACAGATACGCAGTATTTT.

The rearrangement uses TRBV10-3 and TRBJ2-3; D gene ambiguous. The V gene lost 0 bases and the J gene lost 2 bases, with 12 bases spanning the gap. Germline V CDR1 and CDR2: ENHRY, SYGVKD. CDR3 length: 16 residues. The CDR3 loop reads CAISESMSQLTDTQYF. In nucleotides, the CDR3 is TGTGCCATCAGTGAGTCGATGTCACAGCTCACAGATACGCAGTATTTT.

The chain links TRBV28 to TRBJ2-4, with D perhaps given as TRBD1 or TRBD2 (5 bases each). The germline V and J ends were trimmed by 5 bases and 5 bases, with 19 bases remaining between them. CDR3 length: 16 residues. Per germline, CDR1 MDHEN and CDR2 SYDVKM. The CDR3 DNA reads TGTGCCAGCAGTAAGGGACCTAATGCCGGGGAAAACATTCAGTACTTC. It codes for CASSKGPNAGENIQYF.

Comments on this clone: This specimen includes other DNA sequences encoding the same CDR3. This chain joins TRBV9 and TRBJ2-1; D is perhaps TRBD2 (5 bases). This CDR3 contains 15 residues. CDR1 and CDR2 from the germline V gene are SGDLS and YYNGEE. V lost 1 base and J 0 bases, leaving 8 bases between the germline ends. The CDR3 coding sequence is TGTGCCAGCAGCGTAACCAGCGGCTCCTACAATGAGCAGTTCTTC. Translating gives CASSVTSGSYNEQFF.

On this clone: Other DNA sequences from this sample encode an identical CDR3 as well. The rearrangement links TRBV28 to TRBJ1-2; D remains ambiguous. There are 14 residues in the CDR3. CDR1 is MDHEN and CDR2 is SYDVKM in the germline V gene. V was shortened by 2 bases and J by 2 bases, with 9 bases between the two germline ends. This CDR3 is CASSLRQPNYGYTF. CDR3 bases: TGTGCCAGCAGTTTAAGGCAACCGAACTATGGCTACACCTTC.

The rearrangement links TRBV5-1 to TRBJ2-3, with D hard to call. CDR3 length equals 14 residues. V dropped 8 bases and J dropped 5 bases, with 18 bases sitting between them. Germline CDR1 SGHRS, CDR2 YFSETQ. Here the CDR3 DNA reads TGCGCCAGTCGAAAAGAAAACACAAAAGATACGCAGTATTTT. The encoded protein is CASRKENTKDTQYF.

V usage is TRBV21-1 and J usage is TRBJ1-5. TRBV21-1 is tagged as a pseudogene. The length of the CDR3 is 19 residues. CDR3 amino acids: CASSKDFSGPPNTYQPQHF. The CDR3 nucleotides read TGTGCCAGCAGCAAAGATTTTTCCGGCCCACCGAACACATATCAGCCCCAGCATTTT.

V usage is TRBV7-6 and J usage is TRBJ2-5; 9 bases align to TRBD2. The CDR3 contains 17 residues. Trimming took 0 bases from V and 9 from J; bases not matched to a gene: 14. Germline CDR1 reads SGHVS; CDR2 reads FNYEAQ. The CDR3 region has the DNA TGTGCCAGCAGCTTAGCGCAGGCTAGCGGGGAAAGAACGGCCCAGTACTTC. It translates to CASSLAQASGERTAQYF.

The chain recombines TRBV18 with TRBJ2-7, with 7 bases fitting TRBD1. The V gene end was trimmed by 5 bases and the J gene end by 3 bases; junction bases not matched to a gene: 16. Germline V gene lookup returns CDR1 KGHSH and CDR2 LQKENI. The CDR3 length is 17 residues. The CDR3 nucleotides are TGTGCCAGCTCATCGCCGCTAGCTCGACAGGGTCGCTACGAGCAGTACTTC. Protein sequence: CASSSPLARQGRYEQYF.

The chain links TRBV27 to TRBJ2-1, with 8 bases fitting TRBD2. V shed 4 bases, J shed 0 bases, and the junction held 11 bases outside the gene matches. The CDR3 is 18 amino acids. The germline V gene encodes CDR1 MNHEY and CDR2 SMNVEV (reference sequence). DNA of the CDR3: TGTGCCAGCAGTTCATACCCCGGCGGGAGGACCTCCTACAATGAGCAGTTCTTC. It yields the protein CASSSYPGGRTSYNEQFF.

The CDR3, as DNA: TGTGCCAGCAGTTTACGCCCGGGACTTACGAAGGTCCAGTACTTC. It encodes CASSLRPGLTKVQYF. The chain joins TRBV27 to TRBJ2-7; TRBD2 might be the D (6 bases). Deletions cut 2 bases from V and 10 bases from J, with 21 bases between. Germline loops: CDR1 MNHEY, CDR2 SMNVEV (reference sequence). This CDR3 has 15 residues.

V and J are TRBV6-5 and TRBJ2-2; 9 positions match TRBD2. CDR1 and CDR2 (germline): MNHEY, SVGAGI. The trim removed 5 bases at V and 3 bases at J, leaving 4 bases unmatched. The CDR3 totals 15 residues. The CDR3 bases are TGTGCCAGCAGTAGGACTAGCGTATACACCGGGGAGCTGTTTTTT. Its translation: CASSRTSVYTGELFF.

As for this clone: Other DNA sequences of this sample code for an identical CDR3. The rearrangement joins TRBV5-5 to TRBJ1-1, with 10 bases that match TRBD1. This CDR3 has 14 amino acids. The ends lost 4 bases at V and 4 bases at J; junction bases unmatched: 4. Germline CDR1 SGHKS, CDR2 YYEKEE (reference sequence). In nucleotides, the CDR3 is TGTGCCAGCAGCCGACAGGGGGCGTCCACTGAAGCTTTCTTT. It translates to CASSRQGASTEAFF.

In DNA form, the CDR3 reads TGTGCCAGCAGCAAGGACAGCCGGAGAGGTGAAAAACTGTTTTTT. This sequence encodes CASSKDSRRGEKLFF. The V gene is TRBV7-6, the J gene TRBJ1-4; a weak D match, TRBD1 (6 bases). CDR3 size: 15 residues. V was clipped by 5 bases and J by 7 bases, with 17 bases between them. The germline CDR1 and CDR2 sequences are SGHVS and FNYEAQ.

This sequence joins TRBV6-6 and TRBJ2-5; D not certain. The germline V and J ends were trimmed by 2 bases and 5 bases, with 12 bases remaining between them. Germline V CDR1 and CDR2: MNHNY, SVGAGI (reference sequence). The length of the CDR3 is 14 residues. For the CDR3, the DNA is TGTGCCAGCAGTTACCCCGAGTCCGGTGAGACCCAGTACTTC. This codes for CASSYPESGETQYF.

V is TRBV29-1 and J is TRBJ2-1, with D tentatively TRBD1 (6 bases). Trimming stripped 4 bases from V and 5 bases from J, with 12 bases between. The CDR3 contains 13 residues. Germline-derived CDR1 and CDR2 are SQVTM and ANQGSEA. In nucleotides, the CDR3 is TGCAGCGTTGGGGGGCGGCAGAACAATGAGCAGTTCTTC. Translation: CSVGGRQNNEQFF.

The V call is TRBV5-1, the J call TRBJ2-5; no firm D call. Trimming pared 3 bases from V and 4 bases from J, leaving 13 bases between. The germline gives CDR1 SGHRS, CDR2 YFSETQ. CDR3 length equals 14 residues. CDR3 residues: CASSSLISGETQYF. The CDR3 nucleotides read TGCGCCAGCAGCTCCCTGATCAGTGGAGAGACCCAGTACTTC.

This chain joins TRBV18 and TRBJ1-1; a weak D match, TRBD1 (5 bases). Germline CDR1 and CDR2: KGHSH and LQKENI. The CDR3 runs 15 residues. Trimming removed 0 bases from V and 5 bases from J, with 13 bases in between. The CDR3 sequence is CASSPPTGRETEAFF. CDR3 nucleotide sequence: TGTGCCAGCTCACCACCAACAGGTCGAGAGACTGAAGCTTTCTTT.